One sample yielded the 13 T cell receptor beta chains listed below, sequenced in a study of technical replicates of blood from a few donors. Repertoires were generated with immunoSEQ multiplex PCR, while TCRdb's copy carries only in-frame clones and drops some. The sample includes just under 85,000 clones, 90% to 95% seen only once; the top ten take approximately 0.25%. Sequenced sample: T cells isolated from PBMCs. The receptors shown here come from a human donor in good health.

The CDR3 reads CASSLYVGGGGEQFF. As DNA, the CDR3 is TGTGCCAGCAGCCTCTACGTTGGGGGCGGGGGTGAGCAGTTCTTC. The V and J genes are TRBV11-2 and TRBJ2-1, with D maybe TRBD2 (7 bases). CDR1 and CDR2 (germline): SGHAT, FQNNGV. The germline V and J ends were trimmed by 5 bases and 9 bases, with 20 bases remaining between them. This CDR3 region has 15 residues. The entire variable domain, with the rest obtained from reference TRBV11-2 and TRBJ2-1, is as follows: EAGVAQSPRYKIIEKRQSVAFWCNPISGHATLYWYQQILGQGPKLLIQFQNNGVVDDSQLPKDRFSAERLKGVDSTLKIQPAKLEDSAVYLCASSLYVGGGGEQFFGPGTRLTVL.

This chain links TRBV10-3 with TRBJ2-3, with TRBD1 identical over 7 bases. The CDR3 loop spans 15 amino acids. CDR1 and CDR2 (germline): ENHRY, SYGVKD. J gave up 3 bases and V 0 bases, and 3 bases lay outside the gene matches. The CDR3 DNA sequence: TGTGCCATCAGTGAGTCGATGACAGGGACAGATACGCAGTATTTT. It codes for CAISESMTGTDTQYF.

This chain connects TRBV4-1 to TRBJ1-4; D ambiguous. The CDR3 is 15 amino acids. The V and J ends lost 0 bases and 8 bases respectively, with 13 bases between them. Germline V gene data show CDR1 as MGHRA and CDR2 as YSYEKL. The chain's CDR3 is CASSQEGGYGEKLFF. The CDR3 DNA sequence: TGCGCCAGCAGCCAAGAAGGAGGGTATGGGGAAAAACTGTTTTTT.

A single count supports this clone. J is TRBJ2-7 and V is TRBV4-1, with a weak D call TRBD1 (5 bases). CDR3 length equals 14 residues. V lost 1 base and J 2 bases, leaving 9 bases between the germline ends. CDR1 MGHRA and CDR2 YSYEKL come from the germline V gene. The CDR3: CASSQVRQPYEQYF. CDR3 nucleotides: TGCGCCAGCAGCCAAGTGCGACAGCCCTACGAGCAGTACTTC.

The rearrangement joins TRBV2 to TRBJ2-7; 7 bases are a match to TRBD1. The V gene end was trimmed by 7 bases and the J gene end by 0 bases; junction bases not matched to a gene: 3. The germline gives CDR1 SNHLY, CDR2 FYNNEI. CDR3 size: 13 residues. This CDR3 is CASKGQTSYEQYF. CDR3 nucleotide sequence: TGTGCCAGCAAGGGACAGACCTCCTACGAGCAGTACTTC.

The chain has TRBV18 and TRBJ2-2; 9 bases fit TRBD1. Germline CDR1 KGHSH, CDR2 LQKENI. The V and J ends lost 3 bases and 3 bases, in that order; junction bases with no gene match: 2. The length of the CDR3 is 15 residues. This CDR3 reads CASSPGTGHTGELFF. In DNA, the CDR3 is TGTGCCAGCTCACCTGGGACAGGGCACACCGGGGAGCTGTTTTTT.

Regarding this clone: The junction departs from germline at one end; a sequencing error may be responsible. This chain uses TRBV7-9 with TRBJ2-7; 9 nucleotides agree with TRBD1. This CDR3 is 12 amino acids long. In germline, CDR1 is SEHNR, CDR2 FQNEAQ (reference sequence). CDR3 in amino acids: CASRRGQGNQHF. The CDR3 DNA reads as TGTGCCAGCAGACGTGGACAGGGGAATCAGCACTTC.

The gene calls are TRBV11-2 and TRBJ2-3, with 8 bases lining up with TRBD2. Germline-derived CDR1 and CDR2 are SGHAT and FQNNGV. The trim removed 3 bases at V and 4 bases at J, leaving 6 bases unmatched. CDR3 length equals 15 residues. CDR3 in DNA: TGTGCCAGCAGCTTCTCCAGCGGGAGCGCAGATACGCAGTATTTT. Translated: CASSFSSGSADTQYF.

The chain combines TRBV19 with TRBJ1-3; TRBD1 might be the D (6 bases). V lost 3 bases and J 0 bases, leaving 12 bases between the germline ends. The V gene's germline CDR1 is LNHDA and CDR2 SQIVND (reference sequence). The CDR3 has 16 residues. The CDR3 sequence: CASSILATGSGNTIYF. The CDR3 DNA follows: TGTGCCAGTAGTATCCTCGCGACAGGCTCTGGAAACACCATATATTTT.

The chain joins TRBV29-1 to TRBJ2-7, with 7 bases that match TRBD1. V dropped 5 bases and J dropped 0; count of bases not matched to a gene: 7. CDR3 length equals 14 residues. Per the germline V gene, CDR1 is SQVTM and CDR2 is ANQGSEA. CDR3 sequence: CSVLNRGSSYEQYF. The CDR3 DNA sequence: TGCAGCGTTTTAAACAGGGGAAGCTCCTACGAGCAGTACTTC.

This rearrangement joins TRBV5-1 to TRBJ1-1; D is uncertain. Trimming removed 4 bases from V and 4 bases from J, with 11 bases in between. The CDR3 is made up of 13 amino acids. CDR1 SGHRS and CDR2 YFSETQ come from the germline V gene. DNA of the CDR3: TGCGCCAGCAGCCGGGATGATACCACTGAAGCTTTCTTT. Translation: CASSRDDTTEAFF.

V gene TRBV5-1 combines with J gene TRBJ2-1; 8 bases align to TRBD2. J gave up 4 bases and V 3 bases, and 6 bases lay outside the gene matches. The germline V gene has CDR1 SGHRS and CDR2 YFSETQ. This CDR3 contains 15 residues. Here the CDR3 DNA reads TGCGCCAGCAGCTCGGGGGGGGGACCTTACAATGAGCAGTTCTTC. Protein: CASSSGGGPYNEQFF.

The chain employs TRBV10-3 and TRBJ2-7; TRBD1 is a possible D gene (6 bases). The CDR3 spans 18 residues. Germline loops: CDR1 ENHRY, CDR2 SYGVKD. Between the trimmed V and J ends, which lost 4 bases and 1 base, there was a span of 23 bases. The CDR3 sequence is CAISVGKPGQGGSYEQYF. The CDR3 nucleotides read TGTGCCATCAGTGTCGGGAAACCGGGACAAGGGGGATCCTACGAGCAGTACTTC.